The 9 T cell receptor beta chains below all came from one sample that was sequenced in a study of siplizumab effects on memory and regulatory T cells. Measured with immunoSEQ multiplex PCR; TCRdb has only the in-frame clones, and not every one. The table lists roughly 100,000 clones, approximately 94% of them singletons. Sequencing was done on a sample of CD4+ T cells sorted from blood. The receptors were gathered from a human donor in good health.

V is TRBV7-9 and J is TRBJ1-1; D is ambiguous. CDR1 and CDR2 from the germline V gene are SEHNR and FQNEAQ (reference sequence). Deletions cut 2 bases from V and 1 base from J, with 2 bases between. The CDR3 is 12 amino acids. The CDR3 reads CASSLQNTEAFF. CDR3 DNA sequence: TGTGCCAGCAGCTTACAGAACACTGAAGCTTTCTTT.

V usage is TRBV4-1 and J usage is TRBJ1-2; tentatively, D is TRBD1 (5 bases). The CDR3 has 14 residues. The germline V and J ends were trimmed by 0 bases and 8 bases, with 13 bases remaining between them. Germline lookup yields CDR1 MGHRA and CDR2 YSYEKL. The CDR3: CASSQEDWGGGYTF. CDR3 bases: TGCGCCAGCAGCCAAGAGGACTGGGGCGGAGGCTACACCTTC.

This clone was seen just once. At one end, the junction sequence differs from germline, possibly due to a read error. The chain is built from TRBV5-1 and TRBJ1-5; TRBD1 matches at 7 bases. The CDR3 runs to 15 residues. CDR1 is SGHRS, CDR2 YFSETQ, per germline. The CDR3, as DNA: TGTGCCAGCAGCTTGCGGACAGGCGGTAATCAGCCCCAGCATTTT. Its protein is CASSLRTGGNQPQHF.

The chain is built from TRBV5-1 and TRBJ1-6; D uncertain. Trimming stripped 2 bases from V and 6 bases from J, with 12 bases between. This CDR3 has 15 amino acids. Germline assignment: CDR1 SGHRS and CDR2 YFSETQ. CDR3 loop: CASSLRSNSNSPLHF. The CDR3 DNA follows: TGCGCCAGCAGCTTAAGGAGTAATAGTAATTCACCCCTCCACTTT.

The CDR3 DNA reads TGTGCCAGCAGGTTTGGATCAGGAAACACCATATATTTT. Encoded protein: CASRFGSGNTIYF. The chain employs TRBV11-3 and TRBJ1-3; unclear D gene. This CDR3 has 13 residues. The germline gives CDR1 SGHNT, CDR2 YENEEA. V was pared by 6 bases and J by 4 bases, with 10 bases between.

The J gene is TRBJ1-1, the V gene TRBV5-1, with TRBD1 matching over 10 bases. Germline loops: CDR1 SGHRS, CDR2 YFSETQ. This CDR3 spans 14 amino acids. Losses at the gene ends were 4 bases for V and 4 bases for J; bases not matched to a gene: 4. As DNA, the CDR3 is TGCGCCAGCAGCCGCGACAGGGGGCTCACTGAAGCTTTCTTT. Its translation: CASSRDRGLTEAFF.

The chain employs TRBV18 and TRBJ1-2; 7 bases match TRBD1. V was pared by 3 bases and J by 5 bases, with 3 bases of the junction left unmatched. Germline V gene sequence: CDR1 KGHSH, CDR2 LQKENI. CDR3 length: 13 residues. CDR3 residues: CASSPGTEYGYTF. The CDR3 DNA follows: TGTGCCAGCTCACCCGGGACAGAGTATGGCTACACCTTC. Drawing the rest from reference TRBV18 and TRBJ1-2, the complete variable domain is NAGVMQNPRHLVRRRGQEARLRCSPMKGHSHVYWYRQLPEEGLKFMVYLQKENIIDESGMPKERFSAEFPKEGPSILRIQQVVRGDSAAYFCASSPGTEYGYTFGSGTRLTVV.

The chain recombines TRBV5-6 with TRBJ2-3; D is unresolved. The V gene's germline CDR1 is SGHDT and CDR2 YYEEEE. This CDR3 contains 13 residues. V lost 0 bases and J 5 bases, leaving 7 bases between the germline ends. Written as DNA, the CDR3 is TGTGCCAGCAGCTTGGCCGAAGGAGATACGCAGTATTTT. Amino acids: CASSLAEGDTQYF.

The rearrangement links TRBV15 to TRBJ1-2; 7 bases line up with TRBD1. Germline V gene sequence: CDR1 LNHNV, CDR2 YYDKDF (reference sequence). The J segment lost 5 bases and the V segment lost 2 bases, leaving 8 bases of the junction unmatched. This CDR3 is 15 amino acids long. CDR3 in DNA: TGTGCCACCAGCAGAAACAGGGGAGATGGTTATGGCTACACCTTC. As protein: CATSRNRGDGYGYTF.